These T cell receptor beta chains were read from a single sample in a study of T cell responses to AZD1222 COVID-19 vaccine. TCRdb's copy holds only in-frame clones and misses some; the assay was immunoSEQ multiplex PCR. Found here are tens of thousands of clones, 89% of them singletons; the top ten hold approximately 5.3%. This sample comprised peripheral blood, obtained 28 days after the second AZD1222 dose. The receptors were sampled from an adult who received the AZD1222 COVID-19 vaccine. CDR3s include the opening cysteine and the closing phenylalanine or tryptophan. A D gene is named only where the DNA matches it firmly.

j_call: TRBJ2-1
d_call: NA
v_call: TRBV13
cdr3_nt: TGTGCCAGCAGCAGGGGGAGCTCCTACAATGAGCAGTTCTTC
cdr3_aa: CASSRGSSYNEQFF

j_call: TRBJ2-5
d_call: TRBD2
v_call: TRBV11-2
cdr3_nt: TGTGCCAGCAGCTCGCCACTGGCGGGGGGAGAGACCCAGTACTTC
cdr3_aa: CASSSPLAGGETQYF

j_call: TRBJ2-7
d_call: NA
v_call: TRBV28
cdr3_nt: TGTGCCAGCAGTATTCGGACAAGAACCTCCTACGAGCAGTACTTC
cdr3_aa: CASSIRTRTSYEQYF

j_call: TRBJ2-7
d_call: NA
v_call: TRBV6-1
cdr3_nt: TGTGCCAGCAGTGAGGAATCAGGGTTTGGGGAGCAGTACTTC
cdr3_aa: CASSEESGFGEQYF

j_call: TRBJ1-2
d_call: TRBD1
v_call: TRBV4-2
cdr3_nt: TGTGCCAGCAGGGACCAAGTGGGACAGGGGATTGTGTGGAACTATGGCTACACCTTC
cdr3_aa: CASRDQVGQGIVWNYGYTF

j_call: TRBJ2-2
d_call: TRBD2
v_call: TRBV10-3
cdr3_nt: TGTGCCATCAGTGAGCACTCGGGGAGGGACACCGGGGAGCTGTTTTTT
cdr3_aa: CAISEHSGRDTGELFF

j_call: TRBJ1-5
d_call: NA
v_call: TRBV7-2
cdr3_nt: TGTGCCAGCAGCCCAGTGGGGGGCAATCAGCCCCAGCATTTT
cdr3_aa: CASSPVGGNQPQHF

j_call: TRBJ2-7
d_call: TRBD1
v_call: TRBV5-5
cdr3_nt: TGTGCCAGCAGCGCTGGACAGGGAAATTTCTACGAGCAGTACTTC
cdr3_aa: CASSAGQGNFYEQYF

j_call: TRBJ1-5
d_call: NA
v_call: TRBV12-5
cdr3_nt: TGTGCTAGTGGTTTGGGGCAGATCAATCAGCCCCAGCATTTT
cdr3_aa: CASGLGQINQPQHF

j_call: TRBJ1-4
d_call: TRBD1
v_call: TRBV6-2/TRBV6-3
cdr3_nt: TGTGCCAGCAGTTCTAGAGGACAGGGAGAAAAACTGTTTTTT
cdr3_aa: CASSSRGQGEKLFF

j_call: TRBJ2-2
d_call: TRBD1
v_call: TRBV10-1
cdr3_nt: TGCGCCAGCAGCTCCGGGACAGGGGGGTCCGGGGAGCTGTTTTTT
cdr3_aa: CASSSGTGGSGELFF

j_call: TRBJ2-7
d_call: TRBD1
v_call: TRBV2
cdr3_nt: TGTGCCAGCAGTGAAGGGTGGACAGGAAGCTCCTACGAGCAGTACTTC
cdr3_aa: CASSEGWTGSSYEQYF

j_call: TRBJ2-7
d_call: NA
v_call: TRBV28
cdr3_nt: TGTGCCAGCAGTTTGAACGAGCAGTACTTC
cdr3_aa: CASSLNEQYF

j_call: TRBJ2-1
d_call: TRBD2
v_call: TRBV7-8
cdr3_nt: TGTGCCAGCAGCTTCGGGGGGGCCTCCTACAATGAGCAGTTCTTC
cdr3_aa: CASSFGGASYNEQFF

j_call: TRBJ2-1
d_call: NA
v_call: TRBV4-1
cdr3_nt: TGCGCCAGCAGCCAACAACGCGATGAGCAGTTCTTC
cdr3_aa: CASSQQRDEQFF

j_call: TRBJ2-1
d_call: NA
v_call: TRBV28
cdr3_nt: TGTGCCAGCAGTTCCGGGTTTCGGCCGGGTTGGTACAATGAGCAGTTCTTC
cdr3_aa: CASSSGFRPGWYNEQFF